The rows below give T cell receptor beta chains drawn from one sample of a study of shared clonotypes between healthy human individuals. TCRdb keeps only in-frame clones here, not all; method: immunoSEQ multiplex PCR. The repertoire holds some 1,100,000 clones, with roughly 74% as singletons. The sequencing sample was made of memory CD4+ T cells from PBMCs. These receptors were taken from a man in his late teens or twenties in good health. Some clones in this sample may be carry-over from other donors' samples. The CDR3 runs from the conserved cysteine through the conserved F or W. The D gene is left open where the match is weak. Rows may omit the clone size; those that give it use once, few, many or a size class.

clone size	V gene	D gene	J gene	CDR3 DNA	CDR3 protein
NA	TRBV6-1	NA	TRBJ2-7	TGTGCCAGCAGTTCTCGTGGAGCTTACGAGCAGTACTTC	CASSSRGAYEQYF
NA	TRBV10-3	TRBD1	TRBJ1-6	TGTGCCATCAGAAATTCCATGGGACAGGATAATTCACCCCTCCACTTT	CAIRNSMGQDNSPLHF
NA	TRBV11-1	NA	TRBJ2-7	TGTGCCAGCAGCCGTAATGCAGGAGGAAACTACGAGCAGTACTTC	CASSRNAGGNYEQYF
NA	TRBV15	NA	TRBJ2-7	TGTGCCACCAGCAGAGTTGGGGGTCCTTTCGGCGAGAAGTACTTC	CATSRVGGPFGEKYF
NA	TRBV7-9	NA	TRBJ2-2	TGTGCCAGCAGCAGAGGGGACACCGGGGAGCTGTTTTTT	CASSRGDTGELFF
NA	TRBV6-4	TRBD2	TRBJ2-7	TGTGCCAGCAGTGACTCGACTAGCGCATCCCTCCCCCATGAGCAGTACTTC	CASSDSTSASLPHEQYF
NA	TRBV19	NA	TRBJ2-1	TGTGCCAGTAGTACCCGTACAGGGAGGGATGAGCAGTTCTTC	CASSTRTGRDEQFF
NA	TRBV6-5	TRBD2	TRBJ2-3	TGTGCCAGCAGTACGTTACGGGGGGAGACAGATACGCAGTATTTT	CASSTLRGETDTQYF
NA	TRBV6-5	TRBD1	TRBJ1-2	TGTGCCAGCAGTGGACAGGGGATCGGCTACACCTTC	CASSGQGIGYTF
NA	TRBV6-1	NA	TRBJ1-5	TGTGCCAGCAGTGATTTGACTCAGCCCCAGCATTTT	CASSDLTQPQHF
few	TRBV2	NA	TRBJ2-6	TGTGCCAGCAGTCGTCCCGATAAGCCCGGCCGGGCCAACGTCCTGACTTTC	CASSRPDKPGRANVLTF
NA	TRBV6-4	NA	TRBJ2-1	TGTGCCAGCGGAAGATCGGGAGAGGGTTGGAATGAGCAGTTCTTC	CASGRSGEGWNEQFF
few	TRBV19	NA	TRBJ1-2	TGTGCCAGTAGTCCACGGACGGCCACACGAGGCTACACCTTC	CASSPRTATRGYTF
NA	TRBV4-1	NA	TRBJ2-7	TGCGCCAGCAGTCTAACGGCACTTTACTACGAGCAGTACTTC	CASSLTALYYEQYF
NA	TRBV14	TRBD1	TRBJ2-1	TGTGCCAGCAGCCAAGGGACAGGGGGGAACAATGAGCAGTTCTTC	CASSQGTGGNNEQFF
NA	TRBV10-2	TRBD1	TRBJ2-7	TGCGCCAGCAGTGGCACGGGACAGGGCCTTGCCTACGAGCAGTACTTC	CASSGTGQGLAYEQYF
NA	TRBV7-2	NA	TRBJ1-5	TGTGCCAGCAGCTTAAGGATGGGTCCCAATCAGCCCCAGCATTTT	CASSLRMGPNQPQHF
few	TRBV6-1	TRBD2	TRBJ2-1	TGTGCCAGCAGTGAAGTGGCCGGGAGGGCCTATCGTGGCAATGAGCAGTTCTTC	CASSEVAGRAYRGNEQFF
NA	TRBV10-3	NA	TRBJ2-1	TGTGCCATCAGTGAGTCGATAGGCGGGACAGTTTACAATGAGCAGTTCTTC	CAISESIGGTVYNEQFF
NA	TRBV4-2	TRBD2	TRBJ2-7	TGTGCCAGCAGCCAGGGGATACTAGCGGGAGGGTCCTACGAGCAGTACTTC	CASSQGILAGGSYEQYF
NA	TRBV28	TRBD1	TRBJ2-5	TGTGCCAGCAGACTACAGGGGGGTGGGGAGACCCAGTACTTC	CASRLQGGGETQYF
NA	TRBV7-2	TRBD1	TRBJ2-5	TGTGCCAGCAGCTATGACAGGGGGCGTGTGGAGACCCAGTACTTC	CASSYDRGRVETQYF
NA	TRBV6-1	NA	TRBJ2-7	TGTGCCAGCAGTGAAGGCAGACTTCGTTCCTACGAGCAGTACTTC	CASSEGRLRSYEQYF
NA	TRBV6-6	NA	TRBJ2-1	TGTGCCAGCTGGCGGGATAACTACAATGAGCAGTTCTTC	CASWRDNYNEQFF
NA	TRBV9	TRBD2	TRBJ2-7	TGTGCCAGCAGCGTAGGTCCTAGCGGGGGGACCTACGAGCAGTACTTC	CASSVGPSGGTYEQYF
NA	TRBV5-4	NA	TRBJ1-5	TGTGCCAGCAGCTTGCGAGGGGAGAGTCGGAATCAGCCCCAGCATTTT	CASSLRGESRNQPQHF
many	TRBV5-1	TRBD1	TRBJ2-5	TGCGCCAGCAGCTTGTACCAGGGGGCGGAGGAGACCCAGTACTTC	CASSLYQGAEETQYF
NA	TRBV4-3	NA	TRBJ2-7	TGCGCCAGCAGCCAAGTTTCGGCGCAACTACCCTACGAGCAGTACTTC	CASSQVSAQLPYEQYF
NA	TRBV30	TRBD1	TRBJ1-2	TGTGCCTGGAGTGTACCGAGGACAGGGAGGCATGGTGGCTACACCTTC	CAWSVPRTGRHGGYTF
NA	TRBV28	NA	TRBJ1-1	TGTGCCAGCAGTATAGCGGGGGGCGTGAACACTGAAGCTTTCTTT	CASSIAGGVNTEAFF
NA	TRBV29-1	NA	TRBJ1-1	TGCAGCGCCGTTGGACAGATGAACACTGAAGCTTTCTTT	CSAVGQMNTEAFF
NA	TRBV18	NA	TRBJ1-2	TGTGCCAGCTCTCCAGCTAACTATGGCTACACCTTC	CASSPANYGYTF
NA	TRBV2	TRBD1	TRBJ2-1	TGTGCCAGCAGAGCCGGGACAGGGGCCTACAATGAGCAGTTCTTC	CASRAGTGAYNEQFF
NA	TRBV21-1	NA	TRBJ2-7	TGTGCCAGATGGGACCTCATGGGGGTGGGTTTATCGGGGACCAGAGTATACGAGCAGTACTTC	CARWDLMGVGLSGTRVYEQYF
NA	TRBV28	NA	TRBJ2-7	TGTGCCAGCAGTTTAAGCGCCGACACCTACGAGCAGTACTTC	CASSLSADTYEQYF
NA	TRBV7-9	NA	TRBJ1-1	TGTGCCAGCAGCCCCCGGACACGAGCCACGTCACAGGGCACTGAAGCTTTCTTT	CASSPRTRATSQGTEAFF
few	TRBV5-5	NA	TRBJ1-5	TGTGCCAGCAGCCCCAATAGCAATCAGCCCCAGCATTTT	CASSPNSNQPQHF
few	TRBV18	TRBD1	TRBJ2-7	TGTGCCAGCTCACCACTGGGACAGGTGACAACCTACGAGCAGTACTTC	CASSPLGQVTTYEQYF
NA	TRBV6-4	TRBD1	TRBJ2-3	TGTGCCAGCAGCGCGGACAGGCAGTCAGATACGCAGTATTTT	CASSADRQSDTQYF
NA	TRBV14	NA	TRBJ1-1	TGTGCCAGCATTGGAAGCCGGAACACTGAAGCTTTCTTT	CASIGSRNTEAFF
NA	TRBV7-9	TRBD2	TRBJ2-3	TGTGCCAGCAGTAAACCGGGACTAGTAACAGATACGCAGTATTTT	CASSKPGLVTDTQYF
NA	TRBV28	NA	TRBJ1-5	TGTGCCAGCAGTTTCGGACAGACAAGCAATCAGCCCCAGCATTTT	CASSFGQTSNQPQHF
NA	TRBV7-9	NA	TRBJ2-1	TGTGCCAGCAGCTTAGTGCGAGGGGGTGAGCAGTTCTTC	CASSLVRGGEQFF
NA	TRBV7-3	TRBD2	TRBJ2-1	TGTGCCAGCAGCTTAACGTATAGCGGGAGCCACGATGAGCAGTTCTTC	CASSLTYSGSHDEQFF